The 30 T cell receptor beta chains given below trace back to one sample, sequenced in a study of shared clonotypes between healthy human individuals. Using immunoSEQ multiplex PCR, the repertoire was profiled, and TCRdb retains in-frame clones only, with some absent. The profile shows about 1.4 million clones, around 95% of them singletons. The sequencing sample was made of naive CD4+ T cells sorted from blood. The sample's subset: CD45RA+ positively selected. These receptor sequences come from a man aged 25 to 40 in good health.

This sequence joins TRBV7-2 and TRBJ1-5, with D unclear. V lost 2 bases and J 4 bases, leaving 12 bases between the germline ends. The CDR3 loop spans 15 amino acids. From germline, CDR1 is SGHTA and CDR2 FQGNSA. The CDR3: CASSLRPNGNQPQHF. In DNA, the CDR3 is TGTGCCAGCAGCTTACGGCCTAACGGGAATCAGCCCCAGCATTTT.

With regard to this clone: Other DNA variants within this sample encode the same CDR3. CDR3 protein: CASSGQGTYEQYF. DNA of the CDR3: TGTGCCAGCAGTGGACAGGGTACCTACGAGCAGTACTTC. The V gene is TRBV6-1, the J gene TRBJ2-7; 7 nucleotides line up with TRBD1. The V gene's germline CDR1 is MNHNS and CDR2 SASEGT. The CDR3 is 13 amino acids. Trimming cost V 4 bases and J 2 bases; bases outside gene matches: 2.

This clone has a single count. The J gene is TRBJ2-1, the V gene TRBV5-1, with 8 bases aligning to TRBD2. The CDR3 extends over 17 amino acids. Germline assignment: CDR1 SGHRS and CDR2 YFSETQ. J lost 7 bases, V lost 0 bases, and 12 bases had no gene match. CDR3 residues: CASSLGSVAGLPNEQFF. CDR3 DNA: TGCGCCAGCAGCTTGGGATCGGTAGCGGGACTTCCTAATGAGCAGTTCTTC.

The CDR3 loop reads CASITRGEYYNEQFF. DNA for the CDR3: TGTGCCAGCATCACTAGGGGGGAGTACTACAATGAGCAGTTCTTC. The genes are TRBV28 and TRBJ2-1; D is tentatively TRBD1 or TRBD2 (6 bases each). Germline CDR1 reads MDHEN; CDR2 reads SYDVKM. This CDR3 is 15 amino acids long. Trimming stripped 7 bases from V and 3 bases from J, with 16 bases between.

The chain couples TRBV6-1 to TRBJ2-5, with D tentatively TRBD1 or TRBD2 (5 bases each). The germline V and J ends were trimmed by 5 bases and 4 bases, with 8 bases remaining between them. Germline-derived CDR1 and CDR2 are MNHNS and SASEGT. CDR3 length equals 12 residues. The CDR3 DNA sequence: TGTGCCAGCAGTATCGGGGCAGAGACCCAGTACTTC. Its translation is CASSIGAETQYF.

V is TRBV5-1 and J is TRBJ2-1, with 9 bases fitting TRBD1. The germline gives CDR1 SGHRS, CDR2 YFSETQ. This CDR3 spans 15 amino acids. V shed 4 bases, J shed 10 bases, and the junction held 12 bases outside the gene matches. CDR3: CASSRGTGLVREQFF. In DNA, the CDR3 is TGCGCCAGCAGCCGGGGGACAGGGCTAGTCCGGGAGCAGTTCTTC.

The chain links TRBV18 to TRBJ2-5; 10 bases are shared with TRBD1. With V trimmed by 3 bases and J by 5 bases, 3 bases remained unmatched. The CDR3 covers 14 residues. CDR1 is KGHSH, CDR2 LQKENI, per germline. The chain's CDR3 is CASSPTGGDETQYF. CDR3 DNA sequence: TGTGCCAGCTCACCGACAGGGGGCGACGAGACCCAGTACTTC.

CDR3 amino acids: CASRLDLAGGPANTGELFF. CDR3 bases: TGCGCCAGCAGACTCGATCTAGCGGGAGGGCCAGCGAACACCGGGGAGCTGTTTTTT. The chain employs TRBV5-1 and TRBJ2-2; 12 positions match TRBD2. Germline lookup yields CDR1 SGHRS and CDR2 YFSETQ. Trimming removed 5 bases from V and 0 bases from J; junction bases left unmatched: 11. The length of the CDR3 is 19 residues. The whole variable domain, filled in from reference TRBV5-1 and TRBJ2-2, reads KAGVTQTPRYLIKTRGQQVTLSCSPISGHRSVSWYQQTPGQGLQFLFEYFSETQRNKGNFPGRFSGRQFSNSRSEMNVSTLELGDSALYLCASRLDLAGGPANTGELFFGEGSRLTVL.

The chain uses TRBV27 and TRBJ2-1; 11 bases are shared with TRBD1. This CDR3 contains 15 residues. V lost 5 bases to trimming and J lost 9 bases; unmatched junction nucleotides: 9. The germline gives CDR1 MNHEY, CDR2 SMNVEV (reference sequence). This CDR3 is CASSPGTGGAGEQFF. In DNA, the CDR3 is TGTGCCAGCAGTCCGGGGACAGGGGGTGCGGGTGAGCAGTTCTTC.

For this clone: At the DNA level, this CDR3 is encoded by other sequences in the same sample as well. The chain joins TRBV19 to TRBJ1-5; D perhaps matches TRBD1 (5 bases). Germline CDR1 is LNHDA and CDR2 is SQIVND (reference sequence). CDR3 length: 13 amino acids. Trimming left V 4 bases short and J 6 bases short, with 10 bases between. CDR3 DNA sequence: TGTGCCAGTAGTAGTGGGGGACGTCAGCCCCAGCATTTT. This gives the protein CASSSGGRQPQHF.

The chain employs TRBV2 and TRBJ1-4; D is perhaps TRBD1 (6 bases). The CDR3 has 16 residues. In germline, CDR1 is SNHLY, CDR2 FYNNEI. Trimming left V 2 bases short and J 0 bases short, with 10 bases between. The CDR3 protein is CASSERGGATNEKLFF. CDR3 nucleotide sequence: TGTGCCAGCAGTGAAAGGGGGGGCGCAACTAATGAAAAACTGTTTTTT.

The V call is TRBV6-1, the J call TRBJ1-2, with a possible D match to TRBD1 (6 bases). The V and J ends lost 7 bases and 8 bases respectively, with 14 bases between them. CDR1 and CDR2 (germline): MNHNS, SASEGT. CDR3 length: 12 amino acids. In DNA, the CDR3 is TGTGCCAGCAAGGCAGGGGCGCTGGGCTACACCTTC. Translated: CASKAGALGYTF.

The rearrangement joins TRBV28 to TRBJ2-3, with D unclear. Germline CDR1 is MDHEN and CDR2 is SYDVKM. V was cut by 6 bases and J by 11 bases, with 18 bases left in between. The CDR3 consists of 13 residues. The CDR3 is CASRPMGSGLQYF. The CDR3 region has the DNA TGTGCCAGCAGACCGATGGGAAGTGGTTTGCAGTATTTT.

This clone was counted only a few times. This chain connects TRBV5-3 to TRBJ2-7; no firm D call. TRBV5-3 is classed as an ORF, of uncertain function. This CDR3 has 14 residues. Trimming pared 6 bases from V and 0 bases from J, leaving 13 bases between. CDR3 in DNA: TGTGCCAGAAATAGGCAGGAGAGCTCCTACGAGCAGTACTTC. Protein sequence: CARNRQESSYEQYF.

The gene calls are TRBV28 and TRBJ2-2, with D possibly being TRBD2 (6 bases). Between the trimmed V and J ends, which lost 7 bases and 7 bases, there was a span of 13 bases. This CDR3 is 13 amino acids long. The germline CDR1 and CDR2 sequences are MDHEN and SYDVKM. The CDR3 nucleotides read TGTGCCAGCATCTTAAGGAGGGACGGGGAGCTGTTTTTT. Translated, it gives CASILRRDGELFF.

The chain carries TRBV6-1 and TRBJ2-7; maybe TRBD1 (6 bases). The CDR3 totals 12 residues. The V and J ends lost 5 bases and 3 bases respectively, with 8 bases between them. Per germline, CDR1 MNHNS and CDR2 SASEGT. The DNA for the CDR3 is TGTGCCAGCAGTTCGGACAGCTACGAGCAGTACTTC. Amino acids: CASSSDSYEQYF.

This sequence joins TRBV11-3 and TRBJ2-7; D is unresolved. V was trimmed by 0 bases and J by 2 bases, leaving 5 bases between them. This CDR3 region has 13 residues. Germline values: CDR1 SGHNT, CDR2 YENEEA. The chain's CDR3 is CASSLDRTYEQYF. In nucleotides, the CDR3 is TGTGCCAGCAGCTTAGACAGAACCTACGAGCAGTACTTC.

This chain joins TRBV5-6 and TRBJ1-1, with no clear D. Trimming left V 0 bases short and J 6 bases short, with 9 bases between. Germline V gives CDR1 SGHDT, CDR2 YYEEEE. The CDR3 has 13 amino acids. The CDR3 loop reads CASSLVGIAEAFF. In DNA, the CDR3 is TGTGCCAGCAGCTTGGTCGGGATCGCTGAAGCTTTCTTT.

This clone has more than one count but fewer than ten. The J gene is TRBJ2-7, the V gene TRBV6-5, with D possibly TRBD2 on 5 matching bases. The germline CDR1 and CDR2 sequences are MNHEY and SVGAGI. The V and J ends lost 10 bases and 3 bases respectively, with 16 bases between them. CDR3 length: 13 amino acids. CDR3: CATRDPYSYEQYF. The CDR3 region has the DNA TGTGCCACCCGGGATCCCTATAGCTACGAGCAGTACTTC.

The chain employs TRBV7-2 and TRBJ2-7, with 8 nucleotides matching TRBD2. Germline CDR1 reads SGHTA; CDR2 reads FQGNSA. This CDR3 region has 15 residues. V shed 6 bases and J 1 base; nucleotides not matched to a gene: 8. The CDR3 coding sequence is TGTGCCAGCAGTCACGGAGCGGGAGTTTCCTACGAGCAGTACTTC. This codes for CASSHGAGVSYEQYF.

The CDR3 loop is CASSALPGLKETQYF. The CDR3 nucleotides read TGCGCCAGCAGCGCCCTGCCGGGGCTGAAAGAGACCCAGTACTTC. V gene TRBV5-1 combines with J gene TRBJ2-5; D assignment may be TRBD1 or TRBD2 (5 bases each). The CDR3 extends over 15 amino acids. V was shortened by 4 bases and J by 3 bases, with 16 bases between the two germline ends. Germline V gives CDR1 SGHRS, CDR2 YFSETQ.

The chain joins TRBV19 to TRBJ2-1; 12 positions agree with TRBD2. The CDR3 length is 15 residues. J lost 6 bases, V lost 4 bases, and 4 bases had no gene match. Germline assignment: CDR1 LNHDA and CDR2 SQIVND (reference sequence). The CDR3 protein is CASSRTSGIFNEQFF. In DNA form, the CDR3 reads TGTGCCAGTAGTAGGACTAGCGGGATCTTCAATGAGCAGTTCTTC.

This clone was observed a few times. The chain links TRBV10-1 to TRBJ2-3; D perhaps matches TRBD2 (5 bases). Germline CDR1 WNHNN, CDR2 SYGVQD (reference sequence). Trimming took 7 bases from V and 5 from J, leaving 13 bases between them. The CDR3 extends over 13 amino acids. CDR3 DNA sequence: TGCGCCAGCACTAGCCGCCTCGGAGATACGCAGTATTTT. Protein: CASTSRLGDTQYF.

V is TRBV9 and J is TRBJ2-1; TRBD1 matches 10 bases. This CDR3 spans 15 amino acids. CDR1 is SGDLS and CDR2 is YYNGEE in the germline V gene. With 4 bases clipped from V and 9 bases from J, the junction kept 10 bases outside the gene matches. The CDR3 DNA follows: TGTGCCAGCAGCTCAGAAGGGACAGGGGTTGGTGAGCAGTTCTTC. Translation: CASSSEGTGVGEQFF.

V usage is TRBV9 and J usage is TRBJ2-1, with a possible D match to TRBD2 (5 bases). Germline V gene lookup returns CDR1 SGDLS and CDR2 YYNGEE. This CDR3 is built from 15 residues. The V and J ends lost 2 bases and 0 bases respectively, with 9 bases between them. The CDR3 DNA is TGTGCCAGCAGCGTGTATGGGAGCTCCTACAATGAGCAGTTCTTC. It yields the protein CASSVYGSSYNEQFF.

This clone occurred once. The chain has TRBV5-5 and TRBJ1-1, with unresolved D. The ends were cut back, 2 bases at V and 0 bases at J, with 5 bases in the middle. The CDR3 has 13 residues. Germline CDR1 is SGHKS and CDR2 is YYEKEE (reference sequence). The CDR3 is CASSFGMNTEAFF. The CDR3 DNA follows: TGTGCCAGCAGCTTCGGAATGAACACTGAAGCTTTCTTT.

The rearrangement links TRBV28 to TRBJ2-1; D is undetermined. This CDR3 is 15 amino acids long. Between the trimmed V and J ends, which lost 2 bases and 5 bases, there was a span of 13 bases. Germline V gives CDR1 MDHEN, CDR2 SYDVKM. CDR3 sequence reads: CASSLPLPVDNEQFF. CDR3 nucleotide sequence: TGTGCCAGCAGTTTACCCCTCCCAGTTGACAATGAGCAGTTCTTC. The full variable domain, with the rest looked up from reference TRBV28 and TRBJ2-1, is DVKVTQSSRYLVKRTGEKVFLECVQDMDHENMFWYRQDPGLGLRLIYFSYDVKMKEKGDIPEGYSVSREKKERFSLILESASTNQTSMYLCASSLPLPVDNEQFFGPGTRLTVL.

This chain links TRBV7-9 with TRBJ2-3; D gene unclear. In germline, CDR1 is SEHNR, CDR2 FQNEAQ (reference sequence). CDR3 size: 12 residues. V shed 1 base and J shed 4 bases, with 3 bases lying between them. Here the CDR3 reads CASSLGADTQYF. CDR3 sequence (DNA): TGTGCCAGCAGCTTAGGGGCAGATACGCAGTATTTT.

This chain uses TRBV5-5 with TRBJ1-1; 7 bases line up with TRBD1. Germline V lookup: CDR1 SGHKS, CDR2 YYEKEE (reference sequence). V was clipped by 7 bases and J by 0 bases; unmatched bases: 6. The CDR3 runs to 14 residues. CDR3 in amino acids: CASVGDSLNTEAFF. The CDR3 DNA follows: TGTGCCAGCGTCGGGGACAGTTTGAACACTGAAGCTTTCTTT.

V is TRBV28 and J is TRBJ1-2; TRBD1 is a possible D gene (6 bases). The germline V gene encodes CDR1 MDHEN and CDR2 SYDVKM. CDR3 length: 15 amino acids. Trimming cost V 8 bases and J 2 bases, with 18 bases left between them. In DNA form, the CDR3 reads TGTGCCAGCCGATATCCAACAGGGCTAAACTATGGCTACACCTTC. Translating gives CASRYPTGLNYGYTF.